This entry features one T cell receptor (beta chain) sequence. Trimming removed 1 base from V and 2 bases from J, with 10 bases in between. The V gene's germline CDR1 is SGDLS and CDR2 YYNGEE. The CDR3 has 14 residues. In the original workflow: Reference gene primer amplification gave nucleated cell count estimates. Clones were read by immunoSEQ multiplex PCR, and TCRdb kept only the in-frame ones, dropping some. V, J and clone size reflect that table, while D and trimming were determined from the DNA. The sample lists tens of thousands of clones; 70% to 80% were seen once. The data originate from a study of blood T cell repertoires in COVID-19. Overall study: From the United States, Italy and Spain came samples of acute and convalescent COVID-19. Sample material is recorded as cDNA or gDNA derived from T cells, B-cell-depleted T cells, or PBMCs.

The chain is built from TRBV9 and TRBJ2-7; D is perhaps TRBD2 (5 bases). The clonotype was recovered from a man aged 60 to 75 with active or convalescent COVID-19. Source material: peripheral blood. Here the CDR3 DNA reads TGTGCCAGCAGCGTATCGGGGTACCCCTACGAGCAGTACTTC. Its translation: CASSVSGYPYEQYF.